This T cell receptor beta chain was recovered during a study of cytomegalovirus exposure and HLA in healthy donors. A multiplex PCR was run with 60 Vbeta primers and 13 Jbeta primers. Measured with immunoSEQ multiplex PCR; TCRdb has only the in-frame clones, and not every one. The sample includes tens of thousands of clones, approximately 80% of them seen just once. Specimen: PBMCs. The receptor's source is a young man in good health and CMV-seronegative.

The CDR3 sequence: CASTPYKNTEAFF. The CDR3 DNA is TGTGCCAGCACCCCTTACAAGAACACTGAAGCTTTCTTT. The chain has TRBV7-2 and TRBJ1-1, with unresolved D. V lost 7 bases, J lost 1 base, and 10 bases lay in between. Germline V gives CDR1 SGHTA, CDR2 FQGNSA. The CDR3 spans 13 residues.